The 20 T cell receptor beta chains reported below all come from one sample, sequenced in a study of shared clonotypes between healthy human individuals. Only in-frame clones appear in the TCRdb table, and some are missing; sequencing was by immunoSEQ multiplex PCR. The sample contains 760,000 or so clones, 90% to 98% of which appear only once. Naivety among CD8 cells was defined by CD45RO negativity and positive CCR7 selection, thereby excluding terminally differentiated effector memory CD45RA+ cells. Specimen: naive CD8+ T cells sorted from blood. These receptors were obtained from a man younger than 45 in good health.

The gene calls are TRBV28 and TRBJ2-6; 12 nucleotides line up with TRBD1. In germline, CDR1 is MDHEN, CDR2 SYDVKM. V shed 2 bases and J 4 bases; nucleotides not matched to a gene: 12. This CDR3 region has 20 residues. The CDR3 DNA sequence: TGTGCCAGCAGTTTACCACCCTGGGACAGGGGGCGCTGGGGGGCCAACGTCCTGACTTTC. Translation gives CASSLPPWDRGRWGANVLTF.

The chain couples TRBV27 to TRBJ2-3; D remains unclear. Trimming left V 3 bases short and J 2 bases short, with 12 bases between. The CDR3 contains 15 residues. The germline CDR1 and CDR2 sequences are MNHEY and SMNVEV (reference sequence). CDR3 in amino acids: CASSLVGPFTDTQYF. CDR3 sequence (DNA): TGTGCCAGCAGTTTGGTGGGTCCTTTCACAGATACGCAGTATTTT.

The genes are TRBV4-3 and TRBJ2-2; a weak D match, TRBD2 (5 bases). V was clipped by 1 base and J by 4 bases, with 7 bases between them. The CDR3 consists of 14 residues. CDR1 LGHNA and CDR2 YSLEER come from the germline V gene. The CDR3, as DNA: TGCGCCAGCAGCCAAGTTCGGGGCACCGGGGAGCTGTTTTTT. Translated, it gives CASSQVRGTGELFF.

Worth noting for this clone: The junction departs from germline at one end; a sequencing error may be responsible. The rearrangement joins TRBV11-2 to TRBJ2-7, with TRBD1 identical over 12 bases. Germline V CDR1 and CDR2: SGHAT, FQNNGV. The CDR3 length is 16 residues. The CDR3 DNA reads TGTGCCAGCAGCTTAGCCACCGGGACAGGGGGCCCTGTCAACCACTTC. Amino acids: CASSLATGTGGPVNHF.

The chain couples TRBV9 to TRBJ2-1; the match to TRBD1 covers 8 bases. From germline, CDR1 is SGDLS and CDR2 YYNGEE. Trimming took 4 bases from V and 8 from J; bases not matched to a gene: 5. CDR3 length equals 13 residues. The CDR3 protein is CASSSDRGDEQFF. For the CDR3, the DNA is TGTGCCAGCAGCAGTGACAGGGGAGATGAGCAGTTCTTC.

This chain joins TRBV6-6 and TRBJ2-7, with D possibly matching TRBD1 (5 bases). This CDR3 region has 12 residues. Trimming stripped 4 bases from V and 9 bases from J, with 13 bases between. Germline V lookup: CDR1 MNHNY, CDR2 SVGAGI (reference sequence). The CDR3 reads CASSLSGFGQYF. CDR3 in DNA: TGTGCCAGCAGTTTGTCAGGGTTCGGGCAGTACTTC.

The chain employs TRBV7-9 and TRBJ2-7; D is ambiguous. The germline V gene has CDR1 SEHNR and CDR2 FQNEAQ (reference sequence). Trimming took 4 bases from V and 11 from J, leaving 12 bases between them. The CDR3 length is 11 residues. In DNA, the CDR3 is TGTGCCAGCAGCTCCACGGGTAGGGAGTACTTC. This gives the protein CASSSTGREYF.

CDR3 in DNA: TGTGCCAGCAGCCATCTTGGGCGGGACTACGAGCAGTACTTC. It codes for CASSHLGRDYEQYF. The chain carries TRBV7-2 and TRBJ2-7, with D possibly TRBD2 on 6 matching bases. The ends were cut back, 5 bases at V and 3 bases at J, with 14 bases in the middle. From germline, CDR1 is SGHTA and CDR2 FQGNSA. The length of the CDR3 is 14 residues.

This CDR3 is CASSLRWQASGKAYEQYF. CDR3 bases: TGTGCCAGCAGCTTACGATGGCAAGCTAGCGGGAAGGCCTACGAGCAGTACTTC. V and J are TRBV7-2 and TRBJ2-7; TRBD2 matches at 9 bases. Losses at the gene ends were 2 bases for V and 2 bases for J; bases not matched to a gene: 13. Germline V gives CDR1 SGHTA, CDR2 FQGNSA. The CDR3 sequence is 18 residues long.

This chain joins TRBV4-3 and TRBJ2-7; no reliable D call. Deletions cut 4 bases from V and 3 bases from J, with 13 bases between. Germline-derived CDR1 and CDR2 are LGHNA and YSLEER. The CDR3 is made up of 14 amino acids. The CDR3 bases are TGCGCCAGCAGCCCTTTTAGCACCGGCTACGAGCAGTACTTC. It codes for CASSPFSTGYEQYF.

V is TRBV6-1 and J is TRBJ2-7, with 9 bases aligning to TRBD1. The CDR3 has 13 residues. The V and J ends lost 10 bases and 1 base, in that order; junction bases with no gene match: 5. Germline loops: CDR1 MNHNS, CDR2 SASEGT. The CDR3 reads CAIPGTGSYEQYF. CDR3 DNA sequence: TGTGCCATCCCCGGGACAGGGTCCTACGAGCAGTACTTC.

The chain uses TRBV7-9 and TRBJ1-4; D is uncertain. The CDR3 loop spans 15 amino acids. With 1 base removed from V and 7 bases from J, the gap between germline ends came to 13 bases. The germline V gene encodes CDR1 SEHNR and CDR2 FQNEAQ (reference sequence). The CDR3, as DNA: TGTGCCAGCAGCTTAGTACTGGGAAAAGGTGAAAAACTGTTTTTT. Protein product: CASSLVLGKGEKLFF.

This rearrangement joins TRBV14 to TRBJ2-2; D remains ambiguous. The CDR3 runs to 14 residues. Germline V gives CDR1 SGHDN, CDR2 FVKESK. Trimming cost V 3 bases and J 6 bases, with 11 bases left between them. CDR3 sequence (DNA): TGTGCCAGCAGCCATGCTGGTTGGGCCGGGGAGCTGTTTTTT. Translated, it gives CASSHAGWAGELFF. The variable domain in full, with the rest retrieved from reference TRBV14 and TRBJ2-2, is EAGVTQFPSHSVIEKGQTVTLRCDPISGHDNLYWYRRVMGKEIKFLLHFVKESKQDESGMPNNRFLAERTGGTYSTLKVQPAELEDSGVYFCASSHAGWAGELFFGEGSRLTVL.

The V and J genes are TRBV27 and TRBJ2-7, with D possibly matching TRBD2 (6 bases). Germline V gene data show CDR1 as MNHEY and CDR2 as SMNVEV (reference sequence). Trimming shortened V by 2 bases and J by 7 bases, and 18 bases separated the two germline ends. CDR3 size: 15 residues. CDR3 in amino acids: CASSLTSRRMGEQYF. In nucleotides, the CDR3 is TGTGCCAGCAGTTTAACTAGCAGGAGAATGGGAGAGCAGTACTTC.

The V gene is TRBV30, the J gene TRBJ2-5; D tentatively reads TRBD1 or TRBD2 (5 bases each). The CDR3 runs to 15 residues. CDR1 is GTSNPN and CDR2 is SVGIG in the germline V gene (reference sequence). V shed 8 bases and J shed 5 bases, with 24 bases lying between them. The CDR3 nucleotides are TGTGCCGGCGACCATGGGACCACTTTCGCGGAGACCCAGTACTTC. Protein sequence: CAGDHGTTFAETQYF.

This clone came up once. CDR3 DNA sequence: TGCGCCAGCAGCTTGGTAGGGGGAGGAAGCACAGATACGCAGTATTTT. It codes for CASSLVGGGSTDTQYF. This chain uses TRBV5-1 with TRBJ2-3; either TRBD1 or TRBD2 may fit D (6 bases each). Germline CDR1 and CDR2: SGHRS and YFSETQ. V dropped 0 bases and J dropped 0 bases, with 11 bases sitting between them. This CDR3 is built from 16 residues.

CDR3 protein: CASSAWTRGTDTQYF. CDR3 coding DNA: TGTGCCAGCAGTGCTTGGACTAGAGGCACAGATACGCAGTATTTT. J is TRBJ2-3 and V is TRBV2, with 7 nucleotides matching TRBD2. Trimming cost V 4 bases and J 1 base; bases outside gene matches: 5. CDR3 length equals 15 residues. CDR1 SNHLY and CDR2 FYNNEI come from the germline V gene.

The gene calls are TRBV2 and TRBJ2-7, with 10 bases aligning to TRBD2. Germline V gene data show CDR1 as SNHLY and CDR2 as FYNNEI. V lost 3 bases, J lost 3 bases, and 5 bases stayed unmatched. This CDR3 comprises 15 residues. The CDR3 region is CASSDSASGSYEQYF. The DNA of the CDR3 is TGTGCCAGCAGTGACAGTGCTAGCGGGAGCTACGAGCAGTACTTC.

CDR3 amino acids: CASSGLRMNNEQFF. CDR3 DNA: TGTGCCAGCAGCGGTCTCCGAATGAACAATGAGCAGTTCTTC. This rearrangement joins TRBV9 to TRBJ2-1; D call uncertain. Germline CDR1 is SGDLS and CDR2 is YYNGEE. Between the trimmed V and J ends, which lost 3 bases and 5 bases, there was a span of 12 bases. This CDR3 contains 14 residues.

The chain carries TRBV10-2 and TRBJ1-3; a possible D gene is TRBD1 (5 bases). This CDR3 has 14 amino acids. Germline CDR1 WSHSY, CDR2 SAAADI. V was trimmed by 6 bases and J by 5 bases, leaving 14 bases between them. The CDR3 reads CASSARDFRNTIYF. CDR3 sequence (DNA): TGCGCCAGCAGCGCCCGGGACTTCAGAAACACCATATATTTT.